Here is one TCR beta chain with its context. J gave up 4 bases and V 4 bases, and 2 bases lay outside the gene matches. CDR3 length: 13 residues. The germline V gene has CDR1 SGHNT and CDR2 YENEEA. The data belong to a study of blood T cell repertoires in COVID-19. TCRdb keeps only in-frame clones here, not all; method: immunoSEQ multiplex PCR. The table shows some 240,000 clones, with about 87% occurring only once. The TCR sequence derives from a woman between 40 and 55 years old who had been exposed to COVID-19. The V call is TRBV11-3, the J call TRBJ1-2; 8 bases match TRBD1. Input material: PBMCs or T cells enriched from blood (not recorded which). CDR3 protein: CASSSRGPYGYTF. The CDR3 DNA reads as TGTGCCAGCAGCTCCAGGGGGCCCTATGGCTACACCTTC.